The 3 T cell receptor beta chains below all came from one sample that was sequenced in a study of vaccination and CD4 T cells after COVID-19. Sequencing of cultured CD4+ T cell DNA used the Oncomine TCR Beta short-read assay. TCRdb passed the PCR reads through MiXCR, listing each CDR3 protein once. This table holds some 16,000 distinct CDR3 sequences, less than 60% found once. Antigens for these TCRs are unknown. Sample time point: late sampling 161 to 241 days after vaccination in a few convalescent patients. Specified treatment: roughly 10-day PBMC culture with coronavirus spike peptide pools or control peptides (ViraFEST assay). The input for sequencing was CD4+ T cells from blood, cultured in vitro, taken about 7 months after SARS-CoV-2 vaccination. All receptors derive from a human donor who had recovered from COVID-19.

The V call is TRBV7-2, the J call TRBJ2-7, with D tentatively TRBD2 (5 bases). Germline loops: CDR1 SGHTA, CDR2 FQGNSA. This CDR3 has 14 residues. V was cut by 4 bases and J by 2 bases, with 12 bases left in between. The CDR3 loop is CASSSLTITYEQYF. CDR3 coding DNA: TGTGCCAGCAGCTCCTTGACTATAACCTACGAGCAGTACTTC.

This clonotype showed up just once. The genes are TRBV2 and TRBJ2-3; TRBD2 agrees at 7 bases. The CDR3 consists of 12 residues. CDR1 and CDR2 from the germline V gene are SNHLY and FYNNEI. Losses at the gene ends were 6 bases for V and 6 bases for J; bases not matched to a gene: 3. CDR3 protein: CASSETSDTQYF. The CDR3, as DNA: TGTGCCAGCAGCGAGACTAGCGATACGCAGTATTTT. Based on the CDR3 plus reference TRBV2 and TRBJ2-3, the full variable domain is EPEVTQTPSHQVTQMGQEVILRCVPISNHLYFYWYRQILGQKVEFLVSFYNNEISEKSEIFDDQFSVERPDGSNFTLKIRSTKLEDSAMYFCASSETSDTQYFGPGTRLTVL.

This clonotype was observed a handful of times. The chain uses TRBV2 and TRBJ1-6; TRBD1 is a possible D gene (5 bases). The CDR3 runs 13 residues. Trimming stripped 4 bases from V and 7 bases from J, with 8 bases between. Germline V gene data show CDR1 as SNHLY and CDR2 as FYNNEI. The CDR3 DNA follows: TGTGCCAGCAGTGGACAGATAAATTCACCCCTCCACTTT. This codes for CASSGQINSPLHF. Full variable domain (rest looked up from reference TRBV2 and TRBJ1-6): EPEVTQTPSHQVTQMGQEVILRCVPISNHLYFYWYRQILGQKVEFLVSFYNNEISEKSEIFDDQFSVERPDGSNFTLKIRSTKLEDSAMYFCASSGQINSPLHFGNGTRLTVT.